Below, 13 T cell receptor beta chains from the same sample are listed, as sequenced in a study of PD-L1 blockade in urothelial cancer. Generated by immunoSEQ multiplex PCR, the TCRdb table keeps only in-frame clones and is missing some. The sample consists of about 55,000 clones, approximately 81% of them appearing once. The time point was: pretreatment peripheral blood. This specimen was PBMCs, taken around atezolizumab (anti-PD-L1) treatment. Receptor source: a man in his 70s with urothelial cancer.

The chain uses TRBV9 and TRBJ2-5; possibly TRBD2 for D (5 bases). Trimming left V 0 bases short and J 2 bases short, with 20 bases between. Germline CDR1 and CDR2: SGDLS and YYNGEE. The CDR3 loop spans 18 amino acids. The CDR3 coding sequence is TGTGCCAGCAGCGTAGGCGGTAGGAGGATCGGGCCGCAAGAGACCCAGTACTTC. Translated: CASSVGGRRIGPQETQYF.

This chain joins TRBV5-4 and TRBJ2-7; 7 bases agree with TRBD1. J was trimmed by 3 bases and V by 4 bases; bases with no gene match: 13. CDR1 and CDR2 from the germline V gene are SGHNT and YYREEE (reference sequence). This CDR3 contains 16 residues. The CDR3 nucleotides are TGTGCCAGCAGCCCTGGGAGACAGGGAGTGAACTACGAGCAGTACTTC. It encodes CASSPGRQGVNYEQYF.

V and J are TRBV19 and TRBJ1-1; the match to TRBD1 covers 7 bases. CDR1 and CDR2 (germline): LNHDA, SQIVND (reference sequence). J gave up 0 bases and V 4 bases, and 8 bases lay outside the gene matches. The CDR3 has 16 residues. The chain's CDR3 is CASSTRQGPLNTEAFF. In DNA form, the CDR3 reads TGTGCCAGTAGTACCCGACAGGGCCCTTTGAACACTGAAGCTTTCTTT.

The J gene is TRBJ2-1, the V gene TRBV28, with 15 bases identical to TRBD2. Germline V gene sequence: CDR1 MDHEN, CDR2 SYDVKM. The CDR3 contains 20 residues. J was trimmed by 0 bases and V by 5 bases; bases with no gene match: 11. The CDR3 sequence: CASSPHPGLAGGGSYNEQFF. As DNA, the CDR3 is TGTGCCAGCAGTCCACACCCGGGACTAGCGGGAGGAGGCTCCTACAATGAGCAGTTCTTC.

This clone was observed a few times. The rearrangement uses TRBV7-2 and TRBJ2-7; no clear D gene. V was shortened by 0 bases and J by 3 bases, with 6 bases between the two germline ends. The CDR3 runs to 13 residues. Germline assignment: CDR1 SGHTA and CDR2 FQGNSA. DNA of the CDR3: TGTGCCAGCAGCTTAGCGGAGAACTACGAGCAGTACTTC. It encodes CASSLAENYEQYF.

V usage is TRBV29-1 and J usage is TRBJ1-1, with D maybe TRBD1 (6 bases). V lost 7 bases, J lost 6 bases, and 15 bases lay in between. Germline CDR1 reads SQVTM; CDR2 reads ANQGSEA. The CDR3 loop spans 12 amino acids. Here the CDR3 reads CSGGRQAAEAFF. The CDR3 DNA sequence: TGCAGCGGGGGGCGGCAGGCCGCTGAAGCTTTCTTT.

V and J are TRBV11-3 and TRBJ2-1; 9 bases agree with TRBD2. The CDR3 runs to 16 residues. The ends lost 5 bases at V and 4 bases at J; junction bases unmatched: 9. Germline lookup yields CDR1 SGHNT and CDR2 YENEEA. The CDR3: CASSPTSGTVYNEQFF. Written as DNA, the CDR3 is TGTGCCAGCAGCCCGACTAGCGGAACGGTGTACAATGAGCAGTTCTTC.

This sequence joins TRBV19 and TRBJ2-7, with TRBD1 as a possible D gene (6 bases). V shed 4 bases and J shed 3 bases, with 10 bases lying between them. This CDR3 spans 13 amino acids. In germline, CDR1 is LNHDA, CDR2 SQIVND (reference sequence). The CDR3 coding sequence is TGTGCCAGTAGTACGACAGGAGTCTACGAGCAGTACTTC. This gives the protein CASSTTGVYEQYF.

The chain couples TRBV4-3 to TRBJ2-5, with a possible D match to TRBD1 (5 bases). The germline V gene has CDR1 LGHNA and CDR2 YSLEER. The length of the CDR3 is 15 residues. V was cut by 0 bases and J by 3 bases, with 11 bases left in between. The CDR3 nucleotides read TGCGCCAGCAGCCAAGATCAAAGGGGTGAAGAGACCCAGTACTTC. Translation: CASSQDQRGEETQYF.

The chain combines TRBV5-4 with TRBJ1-4; TRBD1 matches 7 bases. The CDR3 has 14 amino acids. The V segment lost 2 bases and the J segment 12 bases; nucleotides outside the gene matches: 10. CDR1 and CDR2 (germline): SGHNT, YYREEE (reference sequence). The CDR3, as DNA: TGTGCCAGCAGCTTCCAGGGGGGCCGAAAGGAACTGTTTTTT. Its protein product is CASSFQGGRKELFF.

The genes are TRBV28 and TRBJ2-7; 7 bases map to TRBD1. The V gene's germline CDR1 is MDHEN and CDR2 SYDVKM. The CDR3 is 14 residues long. Trimming took 2 bases from V and 6 from J; bases not matched to a gene: 7. This CDR3 reads CASSLPGQAAEQYF. The DNA for the CDR3 is TGTGCCAGCAGTTTACCCGGACAGGCTGCCGAGCAGTACTTC.

CDR3 in DNA: TGTGCCAGCAGACTCCTCACAGATACGCAGTATTTT. The encoded protein is CASRLLTDTQYF. This sequence joins TRBV11-2 and TRBJ2-3; the D is unclear. Germline values: CDR1 SGHAT, CDR2 FQNNGV. With 6 bases removed from V and 2 bases from J, the gap between germline ends came to 6 bases. This CDR3 spans 12 amino acids.

As concerns this clone: Other DNA variants within this sample encode the same CDR3. The V and J genes are TRBV9 and TRBJ1-1; D unresolved. This CDR3 contains 13 residues. V lost 4 bases, J lost 3 bases, and 10 bases lay in between. The germline V gene encodes CDR1 SGDLS and CDR2 YYNGEE. The CDR3 is CASSPGDDTEAFF. In DNA, the CDR3 is TGTGCCAGCAGCCCCGGAGACGACACTGAAGCTTTCTTT.